A single sample is the source of the 2 T cell receptor beta chains below, sequenced in a study of blood T cell repertoires in COVID-19. Clones were sequenced by immunoSEQ multiplex PCR, and TCRdb holds only the in-frame ones, with some missing. The table lists a few hundred thousand clones, 70% to 90% of them singletons. Source material: PBMCs or T cells enriched from blood (not recorded which). The source is a woman younger than 30 who had recovered from COVID-19.

The chain recombines TRBV18 with TRBJ1-2, with unresolved D. Germline V CDR1 and CDR2: KGHSH, LQKENI. The CDR3 consists of 15 residues. Trimming shortened V by 2 bases and J by 2 bases, and 12 bases separated the two germline ends. The DNA for the CDR3 is TGTGCCAGCTCACCAGGAACAGAGACAAACTATGGCTACACCTTC. This gives the protein CASSPGTETNYGYTF.

Only one count was recorded for this clone. This sequence joins TRBV10-1 and TRBJ2-1; 13 bases agree with TRBD2. Trimming at V came to 9 bases and at J to 8 bases, leaving 7 bases not matched to a gene. CDR3 length: 14 residues. Germline assignment: CDR1 WNHNN and CDR2 SYGVQD (reference sequence). CDR3 residues: CASGLAGVVDEQFF. The CDR3 coding sequence is TGCGCCAGTGGACTAGCGGGGGTTGTTGATGAGCAGTTCTTC.